This T cell receptor beta chain was observed in a study of T cells after yellow fever vaccination. Study in general: Preparation of the low-cell-number fractions used SMART-Seq v4 Ultra Low Input. Study-wide findings and caveats: Any FACS-sorted repertoire could hold abundant clonotypes that contaminate it from the bulk population.

This clonotype occurred a few times. Its antigen is as yet unknown. The CDR3 extends over 13 amino acids. The germline V gene encodes CDR1 KGHDR and CDR2 SFDVKD. V lost 7 bases and J lost 2, with 10 bases in between. UMIs and a universal primer site were added when TCR cDNA was made by 5'RACE template switching. One entry per CDR3 protein results from TCRdb running MiXCR on the 5' RACE reads. The sample lists fewer than 450,000 distinct CDR3 sequences, 3% to 4.5% seen once, with about 24% in the top ten. This clonotype was sampled from a man in his late teens or twenties who received the YFV17D yellow fever vaccine. The genes are TRBV24-1 and TRBJ1-1; D remains unclear. The source material was PBMCs, sampled 5 days after the yellow fever booster vaccination. CDR3 DNA sequence: TGTGCCACCAGAAAAGACGGAAACACTGAAGCTTTCTTT. This gives the protein CATRKDGNTEAFF.